The 27 T cell receptor beta chains below were found in one sample sequenced in a study of T cells in Graves' hyperthyroidism and ophthalmopathy. RNA transcripts served as the template for amplifying TCR beta CDR3 regions. HTBI primers were employed in a first-round RT-PCR of the TCR CDR3. TCRdb called the multiplex PCR reads again in MiXCR, with one record for every CDR3 protein. This table has about 52,000 distinct CDR3 sequences, less than 50% appearing once. The sample taken for sequencing was blood. All receptors come from a woman between 50 and 59 years old with Graves' ophthalmopathy.

This clonotype was seen many times. This chain connects TRBV19 to TRBJ1-5; unclear D gene. V was clipped by 3 bases and J by 1 base, with 10 bases between them. Germline V CDR1 and CDR2: LNHDA, SQIVND (reference sequence). CDR3 length equals 15 residues. For the CDR3, the DNA is TGTGCCAGTAGTATCGGGCGGGAAAGCAATCAGCCCCAGCATTTT. Amino acid sequence: CASSIGRESNQPQHF.

The chain links TRBV12-3 or TRBV12-4 to TRBJ2-2, with D unresolved. This CDR3 spans 14 amino acids. The V end was cut by 7 bases, the J end by 7 bases, with 16 bases between. In DNA, the CDR3 is TGTGCCAGCACTAACCCGGTGGCTAGCGGGGAGCTGTTTTTT. Amino acid sequence: CASTNPVASGELFF.

Details on this clonotype: Germline is not matched at one junction end, which may reflect a read error. The V call is TRBV7-8, the J call TRBJ2-6, with 11 positions matching TRBD2. From germline, CDR1 is SGHVS and CDR2 FQNEAQ. The CDR3 extends over 17 amino acids. The CDR3 reads CASSRLAGGSGANVRTF. CDR3 sequence (DNA): TGTGCCAGCAGCAGGCTAGCGGGGGGCTCTGGGGCCAACGTCCGGACTTTC.

This clonotype was recorded at least ten times. The V and J genes are TRBV7-6 and TRBJ1-4, with D hard to call. The length of the CDR3 is 14 residues. The V and J ends lost 5 bases and 3 bases respectively, with 10 bases between them. The germline V gene encodes CDR1 SGHVS and CDR2 FNYEAQ. The CDR3 DNA reads TGTGCCAGCAGCCCCATTGAGGCTAATGAAAAACTGTTTTTT. Its protein product is CASSPIEANEKLFF.

Comments on this clonotype: Since no conserved phenylalanine or tryptophan closes the CDR3, a read error is the likely cause. The chain combines TRBV7-6 with TRBJ2-7; the D gene is possibly TRBD2 (5 bases). Deletions cut 5 bases from V and 4 bases from J, with 12 bases between. The CDR3 has 13 residues. Germline loops: CDR1 SGHVS, CDR2 FNYEAQ. In DNA form, the CDR3 reads TGTGCCAGCAGCGTGGGAGATGGGTACGAGCAGTACCTC. This sequence encodes CASSVGDGYEQYL.

The chain recombines TRBV20-1 with TRBJ2-7; 10 bases fit TRBD2. From germline, CDR1 is DFQATT and CDR2 SNEGSKA (reference sequence). The CDR3 runs 17 residues. V trimming: 3 bases; J trimming: 3 bases; junction bases outside the gene matches: 14. The CDR3 is CSASQGLALDWGYEQYF. In DNA form, the CDR3 reads TGCAGTGCTAGTCAGGGACTAGCGCTTGACTGGGGCTACGAGCAGTACTTC.

V usage is TRBV7-3 and J usage is TRBJ2-2, with 7 positions matching TRBD1. The CDR3 contains 14 residues. J was trimmed by 5 bases and V by 5 bases; bases with no gene match: 5. Looked up from germline, CDR1 is SGHTA and CDR2 is FQGTGA. CDR3: CASSKGTATGELFF. In DNA form, the CDR3 reads TGTGCCAGCAGCAAAGGGACAGCTACCGGGGAGCTGTTTTTT.

About this clonotype: Here the CDR3 omits its conserved ending phenylalanine or tryptophan, so a read error is the likely source. Because the CDR3's place on the DNA is in doubt, the DNA is left out and the CDR3 is given as listed by TCRdb. This sequence joins TRBV24-1 and TRBJ1-2. Germline assignment: CDR1 KGHDR and CDR2 SFDVKD. The CDR3 region is 10 residues in length, termini included. CDR3 sequence reads: CATSDNLAGL.

The chain uses TRBV29-1 and TRBJ1-2; 9 bases fit TRBD1. The CDR3 length is 13 residues. Germline V CDR1 and CDR2: SQVTM, ANQGSEA. The ends lost 8 bases at V and 6 bases at J; junction bases unmatched: 10. CDR3 DNA sequence: TGCAGCTCCAGACAGGGGGGGCTCCATGGCTACACCTTC. Its translation is CSSRQGGLHGYTF.

This rearrangement joins TRBV19 to TRBJ2-5, with 9 bases lining up with TRBD1. Trimming removed 8 bases from V and 1 base from J; junction bases left unmatched: 2. The CDR3 spans 13 residues. CDR1 and CDR2 from the germline V gene are LNHDA and SQIVND (reference sequence). The CDR3 spells CASGTGTQETQYF. The CDR3 DNA follows: TGTGCCAGTGGGACAGGGACCCAAGAGACCCAGTACTTC.

This clonotype has a count of ten or more. The gene calls are TRBV5-6 and TRBJ1-6; no clear D gene. Germline values: CDR1 SGHDT, CDR2 YYEEEE. V was clipped by 6 bases and J by 13 bases, with 14 bases between them. This CDR3 has 12 residues. CDR3 loop: CASNRPALPLHF. As DNA, the CDR3 is TGTGCCAGCAACCGACCCGCGTTGCCCCTCCACTTT. The full variable domain, with the rest looked up from reference TRBV5-6 and TRBJ1-6, is DAGVTQSPTHLIKTRGQQVTLRCSPKSGHDTVSWYQQALGQGPQFIFQYYEEEERQRGNFPDRFSGHQFPNYSSELNVNALLLGDSALYLCASNRPALPLHFGNGTRLTVT.

This clonotype was recorded at least ten times. This chain connects TRBV4-1 to TRBJ2-1; a weak D match, TRBD1 (6 bases). Germline lookup yields CDR1 MGHRA and CDR2 YSYEKL. The CDR3 sequence is 16 residues long. The V and J ends lost 6 bases and 4 bases respectively, with 19 bases between them. CDR3 sequence reads: CASSRPGTKIYNEQFF. The CDR3 nucleotides are TGCGCCAGCAGTCGCCCAGGGACAAAGATATACAATGAGCAGTTCTTC.

This clonotype was detected ten times or more. The CDR3 bases are TGCAGTGCTAGAGTTGGGGCGACTAGCGGGAGGGGGGAGCAGTTCTTC. It is translated as CSARVGATSGRGEQFF. The J gene is TRBJ2-1, the V gene TRBV20-1, with 14 bases fitting TRBD2. Trimming cost V 1 base and J 10 bases; bases outside gene matches: 9. The CDR3 has 16 residues. Germline CDR1 is DFQATT and CDR2 is SNEGSKA (reference sequence).

This clonotype came up once. The chain is built from TRBV7-7 and TRBJ1-2, with D possibly TRBD1 on 6 matching bases. Germline CDR1 reads SSHAT; CDR2 reads FNYEAQ (reference sequence). The CDR3 has 16 residues. V was clipped by 2 bases and J by 13 bases, with 26 bases between them. The CDR3 protein is CASSLIGRRGTSGSTF. The CDR3 DNA is TGTGCCAGCAGCTTAATAGGCCGGAGGGGGACGTCTGGAAGCACCTTC.

DNA of the CDR3: TGTGCCAGCAGTACTGGCCGGGACAGCAGTTCACCCCTCCACTTT. Translated, it gives CASSTGRDSSSPLHF. The V and J genes are TRBV12-3 or TRBV12-4 and TRBJ1-6, with 7 bases aligning to TRBD1. CDR3 size: 15 residues. V lost 5 bases and J lost 9; bases outside the gene matches: 10.

The gene calls are TRBV12-3 or TRBV12-4 and TRBJ1-1, with D hard to call. Trimming removed 5 bases from V and 1 base from J, with 8 bases in between. The CDR3 spans 13 residues. Written as DNA, the CDR3 is TGTGCCAGCAGTATCCAAGGGAACACTGAAGCTTTCTTT. Protein product: CASSIQGNTEAFF.

In its sample, this clonotype was seen many times. The chain has TRBV2 and TRBJ2-1; possible D gene TRBD2, 5 bases. Per the germline V gene, CDR1 is SNHLY and CDR2 is FYNNEI. V gave up 5 bases and J gave up 7 bases, with 9 bases separating them. This CDR3 has 12 amino acids. The CDR3 region has the DNA TGTGCCAGCAGTACTAGAGGGAATGAGCAGTTCTTC. As protein: CASSTRGNEQFF.

The chain links TRBV9 to TRBJ2-1, with D hard to call. This CDR3 comprises 14 residues. The germline V gene has CDR1 SGDLS and CDR2 YYNGEE. The V end lost 3 bases, the J end lost 8 bases, and 15 bases lay between the germline ends. The CDR3 here is CASSGIKPDYEQFF. CDR3 bases: TGTGCCAGCAGCGGCATCAAACCCGACTATGAGCAGTTCTTC.

The V and J genes are TRBV20-1 and TRBJ2-3; D is possibly TRBD1 (6 bases). The V gene lost 3 bases and the J gene lost 5 bases, with 18 bases spanning the gap. Germline CDR1 reads DFQATT; CDR2 reads SNEGSKA (reference sequence). This CDR3 is 15 amino acids long. DNA for the CDR3: TGCAGTGCTAGGTCCGCGGACAGTGCCGTAGATACGCAGTATTTT. Translating gives CSARSADSAVDTQYF.

The genes are TRBV19 and TRBJ2-5; 8 bases match TRBD2. The CDR3 has 15 amino acids. Germline values: CDR1 LNHDA, CDR2 SQIVND (reference sequence). The ends lost 5 bases at V and 11 bases at J; junction bases unmatched: 16. CDR3 nucleotide sequence: TGTGCCAGTAGTGTAGCGGGACCCTCCTACGATGAGCAGTACTTC. Its protein product is CASSVAGPSYDEQYF.

The chain couples TRBV29-1 to TRBJ2-2; TRBD1 aligns across 8 bases. Losses at the gene ends were 8 bases for V and 7 bases for J; bases not matched to a gene: 12. Germline CDR1 and CDR2: SQVTM and ANQGSEA. This CDR3 has 14 residues. The CDR3 nucleotides read TGCAGCTATCGACAGGGGATTATTGACGGGGAGCTGTTTTTT. Its protein is CSYRQGIIDGELFF.

This clonotype was found many times. The genes are TRBV6-1 and TRBJ1-5; 7 bases agree with TRBD1. The CDR3 length is 17 residues. Trimming took 5 bases from V and 4 from J; bases not matched to a gene: 14. Germline V gene data show CDR1 as MNHNS and CDR2 as SASEGT. DNA for the CDR3: TGTGCCAGCAGTAGCCGGGACAGTGGAACTATGAATCAGCCCCAGCATTTT. This codes for CASSSRDSGTMNQPQHF.

This clonotype was observed many times. The V call is TRBV5-1, the J call TRBJ2-1; the D call may be TRBD1 or TRBD2 (6 bases each). Germline V gene data show CDR1 as SGHRS and CDR2 as YFSETQ. The CDR3 consists of 16 residues. V lost 0 bases to trimming and J lost 3 bases, with 13 bases between them. Here the CDR3 DNA reads TGCGCCAGCAGCTTGGCCGGGGGCAATAACTACAATGAGCAGTTCTTC. Its protein is CASSLAGGNNYNEQFF. Based on the CDR3 plus reference TRBV5-1 and TRBJ2-1, the full variable domain is KAGVTQTPRYLIKTRGQQVTLSCSPISGHRSVSWYQQTPGQGLQFLFEYFSETQRNKGNFPGRFSGRQFSNSRSEMNVSTLELGDSALYLCASSLAGGNNYNEQFFGPGTRLTVL.

The J gene is TRBJ2-1, the V gene TRBV7-2; the match to TRBD2 covers 12 bases. The ends lost 5 bases at V and 7 bases at J; junction bases unmatched: 6. Germline V gene lookup returns CDR1 SGHTA and CDR2 FQGNSA. This CDR3 contains 15 residues. The chain's CDR3 is CASSTATSGRNEQFF. For the CDR3, the DNA is TGTGCCAGCAGCACCGCGACTAGCGGGAGAAATGAGCAGTTCTTC.

The chain joins TRBV27 to TRBJ1-6; tentative D call: TRBD1 (5 bases). V lost 0 bases, J lost 8 bases, and 17 bases lay in between. The CDR3 totals 17 residues. Germline V lookup: CDR1 MNHEY, CDR2 SMNVEV (reference sequence). As DNA, the CDR3 is TGTGCCAGCAGTTTATCGTGGGGGTATTTATTTGATTCACCCCTCCACTTT. This gives the protein CASSLSWGYLFDSPLHF.

In regard to this clonotype: The junction and the germline gene differ at one end; a read error may be behind it. The chain recombines TRBV7-2 with TRBJ2-3; no reliable D call. Germline CDR1 and CDR2: SGHTA and FQGNSA. CDR3 length: 16 residues. The chain's CDR3 is CASSLVARPAADTQYF. The CDR3 DNA follows: TGTGCCAGCAGCTTAGTTGCCAGGCCCGCCGCAGATACGCAGTACTTT.

This clonotype was detected many times. This chain joins TRBV6-1 and TRBJ2-6, with no clear D. CDR3 size: 15 residues. Trimming took 5 bases from V and 2 from J, leaving 10 bases between them. CDR1 MNHNS and CDR2 SASEGT come from the germline V gene. Here the CDR3 reads CASSKAGPGANVLTF. Written as DNA, the CDR3 is TGTGCCAGCAGTAAGGCTGGACCTGGGGCCAACGTCCTGACTTTC.